The entry below describes one TCR beta chain. Its cognate antigen has yet to be identified. Base qualities were left out, and no much larger clone turns up one base away. The sample is drawn from a study of technical replicates of blood from a handful of donors (dated by TCRdb to about 2017). Trimming at the junction amounts to 4 bases on V and 5 bases on J, and the germline ends lie 19 bases apart. The germline V gene yields SGHNT for CDR1 and YENEEA for CDR2. Including cysteine and phenylalanine, the CDR3 has 16 amino acids. The kept DNA is CDR3 alone, 48 bases in frame from the first base. The method was the immunoSEQ multiplex PCR assay. TCRdb holds this immuneACCESS table with in-frame rearrangements only. Some clones are missing; in checked studies, unresolved V genes explain under half, and the rest has no known cause. The sample yields fewer than 15,000 clones; approximately 95% were counted once. The ten biggest clones cover 7% to 9% of the sample.

The V and J genes are TRBV11-3 and TRBJ2-3, with a tentative D gene TRBD2 over 6 matching bases. The sequenced sample was PBMCs. The receptor was derived from a human donor in good health. The sequence in DNA is TGTGCCAGCAGCTCGGGAGCCTCTCCTTCCGGAGATACGCAGTATTTT. This yields the protein CASSSGASPSGDTQYF.